Sample share makes the clone carrying this T cell receptor beta chain medium-sized. The target antigen is unknown. The source of the sample is a study of T-cell memory formation after mild COVID-19. Via MiXCR, TCRdb re-called the 5' RACE reads, giving one row per CDR3 protein. The table records tens of thousands of distinct CDR3 sequences, less than 7.5% of them present only once. Overall study results and limits: For contracting clones, CD4+ ones sat mainly in CM and EM, CD8+ in EMRA. The authors did not confirm SARS-CoV-2 specificity of second-wave clones peaking day 37.

The CDR3 contains 13 residues. CDR1 DFQATT and CDR2 SNEGSKA come from the germline V gene (reference sequence). V was trimmed by 1 base and J by 3 bases, leaving 10 bases between them. This chain links TRBV20-1 with TRBJ2-7; no definite D call. The material sequenced was PBMCs or a T cell subset sorted from them (not recorded which). The clonotype originates from an adult woman who had mild COVID-19 (a few samples of this study predate the infection). Cell type and time point are not known. CDR3 amino acids: CSARGQLDYEQYF. CDR3 coding DNA: TGCAGTGCTAGAGGGCAGCTAGACTACGAGCAGTACTTC.